The clone carrying this TCR beta chain has at least ten counts. No antigen is known for it. Researchers prepared the TCRbeta library using unique molecular identifiers, the study reports. TCRdb called the PCR reads again in MiXCR, with one record for every CDR3 protein. In the table there are roughly 180,000 distinct CDR3 sequences, approximately 12% of which are singletons. This specimen belongs to a study of T-cell reconstitution after alpha-beta-depleted transplantation in children. Regarding the study as a whole: By one year post-transplant, T-cell counts and diversity largely arose from T cells that were newly produced. Reportedly, alpha-beta T cells present about two months post-transplant originated from several hundred expanded clones of graft origin. High day-60 TCRbeta diversity in some patients came from surviving recipient T cells and thymic progenitors.

This clonotype originated in a boy aged 2 to 10 with acute myeloid leukemia, due to receive a stem cell transplant. The sequencing here drew on PBMCs, taken before TCRalphabeta/CD19-depleted stem cell transplant.

In DNA form, the CDR3 reads TGTGCCAGCAGCCCGACGGGTAATTCACCCCTCCACTTT. This sequence encodes CASSPTGNSPLHF. This chain connects TRBV7-9 to TRBJ1-6; no clear D gene. Between the trimmed V and J ends, which lost 5 bases and 6 bases, there was a span of 8 bases. The CDR3 is made up of 13 amino acids. Germline V gene lookup returns CDR1 SEHNR and CDR2 FQNEAQ (reference sequence).